A single sample is the source of the 3 T cell receptor beta chains below, sequenced in a study of pediatric ulcerative colitis. Produced via immunoSEQ multiplex PCR; TCRdb's table is partial and in-frame only. The table includes more than 50,000 clones, about nine tenths detected once. Sequenced material: blood. The receptors shown here come from a boy aged 5-17 years who was a control in a study of pediatric ulcerative colitis.

The rearrangement joins TRBV5-6 to TRBJ2-3; possibly TRBD2 for D (6 bases). The CDR3 covers 15 residues. Germline V gene sequence: CDR1 SGHDT, CDR2 YYEEEE. The ends were cut back, 0 bases at V and 0 bases at J, with 8 bases in the middle. The CDR3 is CASSLGSGSTDTQYF. The CDR3 coding sequence is TGTGCCAGCAGCTTGGGTAGCGGTAGCACAGATACGCAGTATTTT. Drawing the rest from reference TRBV5-6 and TRBJ2-3, the complete variable domain is DAGVTQSPTHLIKTRGQQVTLRCSPKSGHDTVSWYQQALGQGPQFIFQYYEEEERQRGNFPDRFSGHQFPNYSSELNVNALLLGDSALYLCASSLGSGSTDTQYFGPGTRLTVL.

This sequence joins TRBV4-3 and TRBJ2-1; 8 bases are a match to TRBD1. The CDR3 covers 14 residues. Per germline, CDR1 LGHNA and CDR2 YSLEER. Germline trimming cut 0 bases from V and 6 bases from J; bases unmatched to any gene: 1. The DNA for the CDR3 is TGCGCCAGCAGCCAAGAAGGACAGGGCAATGAGCAGTTCTTC. The encoded protein is CASSQEGQGNEQFF.

The rearrangement joins TRBV5-8 to TRBJ2-3, with D hard to call. Germline V gives CDR1 SGHTS, CDR2 YDEGEE. V lost 0 bases to trimming and J lost 8 bases, with 10 bases between them. The CDR3 has 13 residues. For the CDR3, the DNA is TGTGCCAGCAGCTTGGCCAACTACGGTACGCAGTATTTT. This encodes CASSLANYGTQYF.